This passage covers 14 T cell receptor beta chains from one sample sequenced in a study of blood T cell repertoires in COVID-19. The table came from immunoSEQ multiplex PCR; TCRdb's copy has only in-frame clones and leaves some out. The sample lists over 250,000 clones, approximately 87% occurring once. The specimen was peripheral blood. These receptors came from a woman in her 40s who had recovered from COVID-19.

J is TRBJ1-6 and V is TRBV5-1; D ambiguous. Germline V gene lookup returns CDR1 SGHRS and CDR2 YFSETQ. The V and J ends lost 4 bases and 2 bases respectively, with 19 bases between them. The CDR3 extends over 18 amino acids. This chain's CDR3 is CASSPAGNAEPYNSPLHF. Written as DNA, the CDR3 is TGCGCCAGCAGCCCCGCGGGTAACGCGGAGCCCTATAATTCACCCCTCCACTTT.

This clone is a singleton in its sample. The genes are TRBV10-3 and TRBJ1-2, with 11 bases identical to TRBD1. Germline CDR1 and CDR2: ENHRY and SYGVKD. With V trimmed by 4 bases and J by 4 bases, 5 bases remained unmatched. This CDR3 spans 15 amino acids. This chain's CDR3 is CAISASGTGGYGYTF. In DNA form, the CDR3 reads TGTGCCATCAGTGCCTCCGGGACAGGGGGCTATGGCTACACCTTC.

The DNA for the CDR3 is TGTGCCAGCAGCAAACACCCCACACGGGGGGCTGGGAGGGATGAGCAGTTCTTC. Its protein product is CASSKHPTRGAGRDEQFF. The chain recombines TRBV21-1 with TRBJ2-1; the DNA was not used to check the table's D call, TRBD2. TRBV21-1 is tagged as a pseudogene. The CDR3 contains 18 residues.

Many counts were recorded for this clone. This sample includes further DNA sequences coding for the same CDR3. CDR3 DNA sequence: TGTGCCAGCAGCCAAGCGGGGGGGACAGATACGCAGTATTTT. Translating gives CASSQAGGTDTQYF. The chain links TRBV3-1 (or the pseudogene TRBV3-2) to TRBJ2-3, with TRBD2 matching 8 bases. Germline V gives CDR1 LGHDT, CDR2 YNNKEL (reference sequence). The CDR3 is 14 amino acids. V trimming: 1 base; J trimming: 3 bases; junction bases outside the gene matches: 0.

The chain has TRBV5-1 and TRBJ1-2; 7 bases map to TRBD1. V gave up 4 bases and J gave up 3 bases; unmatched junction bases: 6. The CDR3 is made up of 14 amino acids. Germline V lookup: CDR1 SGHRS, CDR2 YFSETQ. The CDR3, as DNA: TGCGCCAGCAGCCGAGAGGGGGCTGACTATGGCTACACCTTC. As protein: CASSREGADYGYTF.

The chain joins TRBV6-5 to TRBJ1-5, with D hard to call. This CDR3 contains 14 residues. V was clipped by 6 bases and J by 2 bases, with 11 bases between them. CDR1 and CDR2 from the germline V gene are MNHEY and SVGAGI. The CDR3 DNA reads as TGTGCCAGCAGCCGGACCGGGGGCAATCAGCCCCAGCATTTT. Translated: CASSRTGGNQPQHF.

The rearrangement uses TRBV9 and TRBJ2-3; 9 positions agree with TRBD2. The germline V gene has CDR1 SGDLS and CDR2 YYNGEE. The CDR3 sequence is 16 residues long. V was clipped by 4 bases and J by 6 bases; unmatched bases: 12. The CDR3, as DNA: TGTGCCAGCAGCAGATATAGCGGGGGCGTGAGGGATACGCAGTATTTT. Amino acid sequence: CASSRYSGGVRDTQYF. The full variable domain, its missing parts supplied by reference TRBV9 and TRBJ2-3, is DSGVTQTPKHLITATGQRVTLRCSPRSGDLSVYWYQQSLDQGLQFLIQYYNGEERAKGNILERFSAQQFPDLHSELNLSSLELGDSALYFCASSRYSGGVRDTQYFGPGTRLTVL.

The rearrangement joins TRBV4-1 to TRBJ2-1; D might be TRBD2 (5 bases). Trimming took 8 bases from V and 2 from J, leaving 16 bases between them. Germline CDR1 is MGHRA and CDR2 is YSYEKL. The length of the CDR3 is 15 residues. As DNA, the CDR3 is TGCGCCAGCCAACCTCGACTAACCACCTACAATGAGCAGTTCTTC. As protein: CASQPRLTTYNEQFF.

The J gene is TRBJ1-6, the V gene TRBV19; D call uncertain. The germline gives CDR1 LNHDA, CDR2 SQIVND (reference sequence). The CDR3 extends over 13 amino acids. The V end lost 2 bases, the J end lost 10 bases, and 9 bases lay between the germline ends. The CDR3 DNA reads TGTGCCAGTAGTATAAACGGGAGATCACCCCTCCACTTT. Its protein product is CASSINGRSPLHF.

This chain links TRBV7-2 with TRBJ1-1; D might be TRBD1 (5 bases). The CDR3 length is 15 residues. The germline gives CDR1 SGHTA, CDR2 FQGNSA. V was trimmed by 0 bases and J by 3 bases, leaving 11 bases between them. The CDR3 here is CASSLAPGVDTEAFF. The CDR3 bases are TGTGCCAGCAGCTTAGCACCGGGGGTCGACACTGAAGCTTTCTTT.

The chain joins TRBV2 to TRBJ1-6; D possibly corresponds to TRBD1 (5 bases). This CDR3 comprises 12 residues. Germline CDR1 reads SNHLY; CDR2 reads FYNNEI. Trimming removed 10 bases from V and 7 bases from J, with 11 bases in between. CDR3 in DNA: TGTGCCACCAGGGTAACAAATTCACCCCTCCACTTT. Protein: CATRVTNSPLHF.

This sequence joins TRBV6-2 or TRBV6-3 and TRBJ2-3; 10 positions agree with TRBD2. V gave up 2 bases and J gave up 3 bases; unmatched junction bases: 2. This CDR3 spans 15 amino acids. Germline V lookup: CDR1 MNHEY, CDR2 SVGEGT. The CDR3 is CASSYPAGGTDTQYF. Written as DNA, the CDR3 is TGTGCCAGCAGTTACCCAGCGGGGGGGACAGATACGCAGTATTTT.

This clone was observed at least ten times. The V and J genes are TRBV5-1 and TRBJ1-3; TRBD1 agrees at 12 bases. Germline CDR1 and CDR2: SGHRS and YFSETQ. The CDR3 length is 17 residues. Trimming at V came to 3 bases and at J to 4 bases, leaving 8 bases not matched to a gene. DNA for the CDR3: TGCGCCAGCAGCTCGGAGCCGGGACAGGGGGCCGGAAACACCATATATTTT. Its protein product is CASSSEPGQGAGNTIYF.

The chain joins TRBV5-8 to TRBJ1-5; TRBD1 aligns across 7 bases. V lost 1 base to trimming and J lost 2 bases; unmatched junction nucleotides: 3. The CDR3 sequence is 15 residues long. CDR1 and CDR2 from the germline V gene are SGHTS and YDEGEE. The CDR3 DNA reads TGTGCCAGCAGCTTGCCTACAGGGGGCAATCAGCCCCAGCATTTT. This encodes CASSLPTGGNQPQHF.